This T cell receptor (beta chain) was identified in a study of blood T cells in healthy people across ages. Regarding the study as a whole: Unsorted PBMCs ruled out conclusive naive versus antigen-experienced comparison.

Looked up from germline, CDR1 is SEHNR and CDR2 is FQNEAQ (reference sequence). V was trimmed by 3 bases and J by 4 bases, leaving 9 bases between them. This CDR3 is built from 13 residues. Sample-barcoded 5' priming and a J-beta primer mix drove a second PCR of roughly 6 to 12 cycles. Tagging of each cDNA molecule was performed by a template-switch adaptor with 12 random nucleotides. All samples gave at least 3 million CDR3-containing paired-end reads. TCRdb called the 5' RACE reads again in MiXCR, with one record for every CDR3 protein. There are hundreds of thousands of distinct CDR3 sequences in the sample; less than 25% occur only once, and 8.5% to 9.5% lies in the top ten. Of note for this clonotype: What it binds is unknown.

These data also featured in a second study, about T cells of mothers and their children.

This receptor was identified in a boy under 18 in good health. Specimen: blood. The chain uses TRBV7-9 and TRBJ1-1; no reliable D call. The chain's CDR3 is CASSFDGRTEAFF. The CDR3 coding sequence is TGTGCCAGCAGCTTCGACGGACGCACTGAAGCTTTCTTT.